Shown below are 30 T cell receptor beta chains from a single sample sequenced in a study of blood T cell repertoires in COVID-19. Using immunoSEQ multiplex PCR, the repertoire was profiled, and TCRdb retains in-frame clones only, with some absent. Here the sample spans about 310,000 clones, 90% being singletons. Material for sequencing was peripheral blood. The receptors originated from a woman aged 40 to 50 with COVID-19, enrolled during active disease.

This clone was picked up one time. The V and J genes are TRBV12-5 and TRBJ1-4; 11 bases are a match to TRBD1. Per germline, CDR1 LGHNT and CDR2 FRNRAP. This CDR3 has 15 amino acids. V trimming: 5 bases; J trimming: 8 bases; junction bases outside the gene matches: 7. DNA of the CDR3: TGTGCTAGTGGTGTGGACAGGGGGCGGTCGGAAAAACTGTTTTTT. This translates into CASGVDRGRSEKLFF.

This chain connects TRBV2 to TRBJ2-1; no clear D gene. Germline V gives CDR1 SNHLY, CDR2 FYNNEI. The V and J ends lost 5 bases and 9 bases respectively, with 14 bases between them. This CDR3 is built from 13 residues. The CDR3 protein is CASSLTEPGEQFF. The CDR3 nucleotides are TGTGCCAGCAGTCTAACAGAACCCGGTGAGCAGTTCTTC.

CDR3 sequence (DNA): TGTGCCAGCAGCTTCAAGCGGGGGACCACCGGGGAGCTGTTTTTT. This encodes CASSFKRGTTGELFF. The chain combines TRBV5-4 with TRBJ2-2, with 8 bases matching TRBD2. CDR3 size: 15 residues. V was pared by 2 bases and J by 4 bases, with 4 bases of the junction left unmatched. Germline V gene sequence: CDR1 SGHNT, CDR2 YYREEE (reference sequence).

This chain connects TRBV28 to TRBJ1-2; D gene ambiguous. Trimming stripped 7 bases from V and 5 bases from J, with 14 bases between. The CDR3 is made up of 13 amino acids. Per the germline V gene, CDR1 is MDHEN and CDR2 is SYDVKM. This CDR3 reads CASTSQDFYGYTF. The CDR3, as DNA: TGTGCCAGCACATCCCAAGACTTTTATGGCTACACCTTC.

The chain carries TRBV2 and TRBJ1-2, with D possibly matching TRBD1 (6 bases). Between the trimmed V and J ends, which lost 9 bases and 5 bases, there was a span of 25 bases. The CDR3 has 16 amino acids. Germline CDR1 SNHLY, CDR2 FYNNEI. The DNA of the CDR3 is TGTGCCAGTCAAGGCCCAGGGGTAATAGGTGTATATGGCTACACCTTC. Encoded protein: CASQGPGVIGVYGYTF. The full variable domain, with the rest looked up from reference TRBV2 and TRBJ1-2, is EPEVTQTPSHQVTQMGQEVILRCVPISNHLYFYWYRQILGQKVEFLVSFYNNEISEKSEIFDDQFSVERPDGSNFTLKIRSTKLEDSAMYFCASQGPGVIGVYGYTFGSGTRLTVV.

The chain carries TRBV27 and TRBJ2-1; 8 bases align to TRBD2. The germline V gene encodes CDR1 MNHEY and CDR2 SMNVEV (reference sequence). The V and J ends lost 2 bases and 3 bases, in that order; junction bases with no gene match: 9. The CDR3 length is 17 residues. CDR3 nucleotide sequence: TGTGCCAGCAGTTTAGCCTTAGCGGGACCTCTCTACAATGAGCAGTTCTTC. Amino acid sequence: CASSLALAGPLYNEQFF.

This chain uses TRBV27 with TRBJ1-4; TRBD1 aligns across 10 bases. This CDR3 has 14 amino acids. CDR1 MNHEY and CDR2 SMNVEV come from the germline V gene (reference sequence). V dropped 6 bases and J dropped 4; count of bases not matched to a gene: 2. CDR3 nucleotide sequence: TGTGCCAGCAGCTGGGACAGGGGTAATGAAAAACTGTTTTTT. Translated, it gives CASSWDRGNEKLFF.

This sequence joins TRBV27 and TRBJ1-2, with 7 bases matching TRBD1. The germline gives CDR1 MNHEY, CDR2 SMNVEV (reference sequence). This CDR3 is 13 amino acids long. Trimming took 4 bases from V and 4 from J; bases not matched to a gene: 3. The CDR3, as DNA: TGTGCCAGCAGTTCGACAGGGCGCTATGGCTACACCTTC. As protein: CASSSTGRYGYTF.

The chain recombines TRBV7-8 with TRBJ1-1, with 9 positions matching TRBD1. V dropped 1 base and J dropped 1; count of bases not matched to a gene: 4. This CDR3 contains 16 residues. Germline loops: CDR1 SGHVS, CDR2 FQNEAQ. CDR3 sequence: CASSLELTGGNTEAFF. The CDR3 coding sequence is TGTGCCAGCAGCTTAGAATTGACAGGGGGGAACACTGAAGCTTTCTTT. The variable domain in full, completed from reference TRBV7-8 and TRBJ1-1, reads GAGVSQSPRYKVAKRGQDVALRCDPISGHVSLFWYQQALGQGPEFLTYFQNEAQLDKSGLPSDRFFAERPEGSVSTLKIQRTQQEDSAVYLCASSLELTGGNTEAFFGQGTRLTVV.

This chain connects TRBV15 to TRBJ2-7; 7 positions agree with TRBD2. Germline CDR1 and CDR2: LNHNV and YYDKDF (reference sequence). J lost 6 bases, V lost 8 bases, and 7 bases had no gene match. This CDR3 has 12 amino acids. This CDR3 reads CATRSWGGEQYF. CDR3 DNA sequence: TGTGCCACCCGCTCTTGGGGGGGCGAGCAGTACTTC.

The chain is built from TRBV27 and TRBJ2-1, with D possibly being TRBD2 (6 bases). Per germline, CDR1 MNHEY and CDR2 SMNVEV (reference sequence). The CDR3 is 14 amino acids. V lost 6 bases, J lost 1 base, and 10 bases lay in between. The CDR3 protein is CASRTLASYNEQFF. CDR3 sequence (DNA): TGTGCCAGCAGAACACTAGCTTCCTACAATGAGCAGTTCTTC.

The CDR3 region has the DNA TGTGCCGGACGGTGGGGGGCTAATGAAAAACTGTTTTTT. Translating it yields CAGRWGANEKLFF. The chain is built from TRBV30 and TRBJ1-4; D may be TRBD1 (5 bases). V was pared by 8 bases and J by 3 bases, with 13 bases between. The V gene's germline CDR1 is GTSNPN and CDR2 SVGIG (reference sequence). The CDR3 covers 13 residues.

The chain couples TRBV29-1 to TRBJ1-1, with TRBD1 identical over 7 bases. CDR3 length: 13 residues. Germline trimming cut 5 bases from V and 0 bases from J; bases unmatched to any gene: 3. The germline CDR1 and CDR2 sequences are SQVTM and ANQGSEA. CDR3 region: CSVNRGLNTEAFF. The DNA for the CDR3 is TGCAGCGTTAACAGGGGCCTGAACACTGAAGCTTTCTTT.

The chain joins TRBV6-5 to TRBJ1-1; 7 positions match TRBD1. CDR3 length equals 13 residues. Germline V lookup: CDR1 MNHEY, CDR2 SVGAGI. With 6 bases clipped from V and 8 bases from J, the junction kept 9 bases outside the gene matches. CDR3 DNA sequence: TGTGCCAGCAGAGCGTCGGGACAGCAAGAAGCTTTCTTT. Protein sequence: CASRASGQQEAFF.

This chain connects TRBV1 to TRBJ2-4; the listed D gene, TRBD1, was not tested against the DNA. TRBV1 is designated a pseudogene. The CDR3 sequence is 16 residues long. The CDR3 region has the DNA TGCACCAGCAGCCAAGACACAGGGGGAGCCAAAAACATTCAGTACTTC. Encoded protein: CTSSQDTGGAKNIQYF.

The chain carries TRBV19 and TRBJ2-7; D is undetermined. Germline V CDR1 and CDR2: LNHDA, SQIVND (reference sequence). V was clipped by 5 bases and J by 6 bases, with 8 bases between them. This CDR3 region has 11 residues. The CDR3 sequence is CASSSRGEQYF. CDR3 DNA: TGTGCCAGTAGTTCGCGTGGCGAGCAGTACTTC.

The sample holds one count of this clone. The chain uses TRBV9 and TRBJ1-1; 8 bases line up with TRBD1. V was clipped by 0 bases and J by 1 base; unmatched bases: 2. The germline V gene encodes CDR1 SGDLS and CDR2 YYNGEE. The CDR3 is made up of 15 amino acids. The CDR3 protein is CASSVGTGGNTEAFF. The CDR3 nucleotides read TGTGCCAGCAGCGTAGGTACAGGGGGGAACACTGAAGCTTTCTTT.

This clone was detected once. For the CDR3, the DNA is TGTGCCAGCAGCTCGTTACGGGGGGACAATGAGCAGTTCTTC. It codes for CASSSLRGDNEQFF. The V call is TRBV11-2, the J call TRBJ2-1, with 7 bases matching TRBD2. Germline CDR1 reads SGHAT; CDR2 reads FQNNGV. The CDR3 sequence is 14 residues long. V was clipped by 4 bases and J by 5 bases; unmatched bases: 5.

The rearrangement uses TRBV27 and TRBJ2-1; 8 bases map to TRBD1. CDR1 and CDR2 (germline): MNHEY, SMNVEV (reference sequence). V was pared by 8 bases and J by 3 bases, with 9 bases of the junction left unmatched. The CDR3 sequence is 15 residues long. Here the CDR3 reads CASARQGSGYNEQFF. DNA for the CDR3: TGTGCCAGCGCGAGACAGGGGTCAGGCTACAATGAGCAGTTCTTC.

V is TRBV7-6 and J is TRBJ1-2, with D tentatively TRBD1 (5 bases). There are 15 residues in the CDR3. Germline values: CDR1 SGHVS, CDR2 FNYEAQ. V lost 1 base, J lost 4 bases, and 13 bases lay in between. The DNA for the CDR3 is TGTGCCAGCAGCTTAGGGGGCAGTGGTGGCTATGGCTACACCTTC. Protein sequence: CASSLGGSGGYGYTF.

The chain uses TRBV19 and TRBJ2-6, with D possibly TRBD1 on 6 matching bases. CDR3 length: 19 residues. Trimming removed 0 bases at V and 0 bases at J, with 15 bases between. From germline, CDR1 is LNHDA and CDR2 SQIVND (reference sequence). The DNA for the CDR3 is TGTGCCAGTAGTATAGATTCAGGGGCCCAAGGCTCTGGGGCCAACGTCCTGACTTTC. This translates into CASSIDSGAQGSGANVLTF.

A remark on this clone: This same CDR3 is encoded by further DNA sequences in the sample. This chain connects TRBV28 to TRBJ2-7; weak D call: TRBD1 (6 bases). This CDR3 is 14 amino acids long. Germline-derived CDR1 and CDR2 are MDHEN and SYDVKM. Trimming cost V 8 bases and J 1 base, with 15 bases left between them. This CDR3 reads CASRPGTFSYEQYF. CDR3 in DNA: TGTGCCAGCCGTCCCGGGACATTTTCCTACGAGCAGTACTTC.

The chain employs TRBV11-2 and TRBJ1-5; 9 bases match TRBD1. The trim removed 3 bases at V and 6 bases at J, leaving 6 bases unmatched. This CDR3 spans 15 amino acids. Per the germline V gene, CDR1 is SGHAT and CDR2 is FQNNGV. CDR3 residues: CASSFGTGSSQPQHF. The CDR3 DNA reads TGTGCCAGCAGCTTCGGGACAGGGAGTAGTCAGCCCCAGCATTTT.

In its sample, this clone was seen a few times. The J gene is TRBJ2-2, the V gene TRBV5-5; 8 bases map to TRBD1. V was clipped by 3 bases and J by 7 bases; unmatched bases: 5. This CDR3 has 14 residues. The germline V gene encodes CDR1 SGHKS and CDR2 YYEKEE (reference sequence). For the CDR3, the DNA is TGTGCCAGCAGCTCGTCAGGGGGCGTCGGGGAGCTGTTTTTT. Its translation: CASSSSGGVGELFF.

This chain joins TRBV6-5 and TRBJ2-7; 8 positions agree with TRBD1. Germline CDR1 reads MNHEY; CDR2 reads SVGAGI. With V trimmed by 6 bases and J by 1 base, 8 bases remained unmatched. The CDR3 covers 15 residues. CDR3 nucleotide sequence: TGTGCCAGCAGGAATCGACAGGGGCCTTCCTACGAGCAGTACTTC. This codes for CASRNRQGPSYEQYF.

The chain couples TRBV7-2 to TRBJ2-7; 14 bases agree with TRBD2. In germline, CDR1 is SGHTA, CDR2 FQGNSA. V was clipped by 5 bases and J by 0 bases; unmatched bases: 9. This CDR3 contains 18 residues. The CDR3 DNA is TGTGCCAGCAGCATAAGACTAGCGGGGGGGCAAAGCTCCTACGAGCAGTACTTC. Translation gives CASSIRLAGGQSSYEQYF. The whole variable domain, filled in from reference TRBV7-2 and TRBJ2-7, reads GAGVSQSPSNKVTEKGKDVELRCDPISGHTALYWYRQSLGQGLEFLIYFQGNSAPDKSGLPSDRFSAERTGGSVSTLTIQRTQQEDSAVYLCASSIRLAGGQSSYEQYFGPGTRLTVT.

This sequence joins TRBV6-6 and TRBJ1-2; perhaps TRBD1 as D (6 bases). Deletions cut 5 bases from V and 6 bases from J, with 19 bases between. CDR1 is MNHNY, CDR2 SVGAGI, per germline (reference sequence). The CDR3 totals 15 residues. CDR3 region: CASSQLGLGGHGYTF. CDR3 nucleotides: TGTGCCAGCAGTCAACTCGGGCTGGGGGGGCATGGCTACACCTTC.

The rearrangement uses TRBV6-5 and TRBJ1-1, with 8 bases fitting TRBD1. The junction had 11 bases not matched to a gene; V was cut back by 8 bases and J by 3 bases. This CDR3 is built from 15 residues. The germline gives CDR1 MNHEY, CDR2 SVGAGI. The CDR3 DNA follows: TGTGCCAGCGAACACGACAGGGGTCGGGACACTGAAGCTTTCTTT. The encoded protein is CASEHDRGRDTEAFF.

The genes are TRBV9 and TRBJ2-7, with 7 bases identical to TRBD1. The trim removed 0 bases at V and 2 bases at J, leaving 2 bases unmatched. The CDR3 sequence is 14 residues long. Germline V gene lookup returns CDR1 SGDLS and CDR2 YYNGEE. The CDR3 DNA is TGTGCCAGCAGCGTAGCGGGGACAGCCTACGAGCAGTACTTC. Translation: CASSVAGTAYEQYF.

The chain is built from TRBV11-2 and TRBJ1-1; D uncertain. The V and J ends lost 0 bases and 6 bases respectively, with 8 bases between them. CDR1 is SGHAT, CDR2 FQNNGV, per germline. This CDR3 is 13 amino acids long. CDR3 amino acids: CASSLDLFPEAFF. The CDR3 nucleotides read TGTGCCAGCAGCTTAGATCTATTCCCTGAAGCTTTCTTT. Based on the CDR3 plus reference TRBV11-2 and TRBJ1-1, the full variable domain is EAGVAQSPRYKIIEKRQSVAFWCNPISGHATLYWYQQILGQGPKLLIQFQNNGVVDDSQLPKDRFSAERLKGVDSTLKIQPAKLEDSAVYLCASSLDLFPEAFFGQGTRLTVV.